This T cell receptor beta chain is drawn from a study of shared clonotypes between healthy human individuals. Broader study findings: Shared across a few donors were 4% to 6% of the naive CD4 clonotypes.

CD8 cells regarded as naive lacked CD45RO, were positively chosen for CCR7, and omitted terminally differentiated effector memory CD45RA+ cells. Deep level was the assay's run setting. Here immunoSEQ multiplex PCR was the method, and the copy in TCRdb shows in-frame clones only, minus some. The top ten clones hold 1.5% to 2% of a sample with around 2.1 million clones, about 92% of them seen once. The trim removed 8 bases at V and 0 bases at J, leaving 9 bases unmatched. CDR1 and CDR2 from the germline V gene are LNHNV and YYDKDF (reference sequence). This CDR3 contains 15 residues. Remarks on this clone: Its antigen is still unknown.

This TCR derives from a young man in good health. Some clones in this sample may be carry-over from other donors' samples. The chain is built from TRBV15 and TRBJ1-1; 7 bases line up with TRBD1. Sequenced sample: naive CD8+ T cells from PBMCs. CDR3 loop: CATRWTGSMNTEAFF. The DNA of the CDR3 is TGTGCCACCCGTTGGACAGGCTCCATGAACACTGAAGCTTTCTTT.